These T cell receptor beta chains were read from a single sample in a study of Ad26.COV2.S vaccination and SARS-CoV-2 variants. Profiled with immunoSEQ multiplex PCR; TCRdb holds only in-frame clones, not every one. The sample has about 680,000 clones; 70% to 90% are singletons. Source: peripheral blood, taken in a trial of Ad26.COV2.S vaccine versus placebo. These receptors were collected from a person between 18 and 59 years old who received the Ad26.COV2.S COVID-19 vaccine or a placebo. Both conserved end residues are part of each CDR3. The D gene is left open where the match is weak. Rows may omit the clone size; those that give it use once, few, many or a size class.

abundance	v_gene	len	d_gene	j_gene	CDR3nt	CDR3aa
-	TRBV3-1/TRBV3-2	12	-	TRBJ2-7	TGTGCCAGCAGCCCTTCCGACTACGAGCAGTACTTC	CASSPSDYEQYF
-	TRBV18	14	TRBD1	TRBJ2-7	TGTGCCAGCACACCAGGGACAGCGCCTCTCCAGCAGTACTTC	CASTPGTAPLQQYF
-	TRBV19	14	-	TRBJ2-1	TGTGCCAGTAGATGGGGGATGCGCGCAAATGAGCAGTTCTTC	CASRWGMRANEQFF
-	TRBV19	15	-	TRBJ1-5	TGTGCCAGTAGTGAACAGGGTGCTGGCAATCAGCCCCAGCATTTT	CASSEQGAGNQPQHF
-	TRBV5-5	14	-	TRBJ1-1	TGTGCCAGCAGCCCCGGACAATTGGACACTGAAGCTTTCTTT	CASSPGQLDTEAFF
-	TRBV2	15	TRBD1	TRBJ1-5	TGTGCCAGCAGGCCCGGGACAGCGAGCAATCAGCCCCAGCATTTT	CASRPGTASNQPQHF
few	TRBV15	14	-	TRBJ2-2	TGTGCCACCAGCCTCTCCCAGGGGAGCGGGGAGCTGTTTTTT	CATSLSQGSGELFF
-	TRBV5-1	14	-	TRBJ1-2	TGCGCCAGCAGCTGGGACACAACTAACTATGGCTACACCTTC	CASSWDTTNYGYTF
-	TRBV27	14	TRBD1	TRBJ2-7	TGTGCCAGCAGTTTCTCGGACAGGGCCTACGAGCAGTACTTC	CASSFSDRAYEQYF
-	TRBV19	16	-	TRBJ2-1	TGTGCCAGTAGTATGGTGGACGGCAAGTCCTACAATGAGCAGTTCTTC	CASSMVDGKSYNEQFF
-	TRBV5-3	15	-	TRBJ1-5	TGTGCCAGAAACCCCCCTCGGAGCGGTAATCAGCCCCAGCATTTT	CARNPPRSGNQPQHF
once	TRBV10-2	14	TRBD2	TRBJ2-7	TGCGCCAGCACCGTAGCGGGAGCCCCCTACGAGCAGTACTTC	CASTVAGAPYEQYF
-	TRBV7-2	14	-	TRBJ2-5	TGTGCCAGCAGCCCCTCCTTCTTTTCGGAGACCCAGTACTTC	CASSPSFFSETQYF
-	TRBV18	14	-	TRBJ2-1	TGTGCCAGCTCACCACTCAGGGGAGACAATGAGCAGTTCTTC	CASSPLRGDNEQFF
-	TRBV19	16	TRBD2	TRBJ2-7	TGTGCCAGTAGTTACTCTACCGGGACTATGTCCTACGAGCAGTACTTC	CASSYSTGTMSYEQYF
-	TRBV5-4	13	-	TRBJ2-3	TGTGCCAGCAGCTTGGAAGGAACAGATACGCAGTATTTT	CASSLEGTDTQYF
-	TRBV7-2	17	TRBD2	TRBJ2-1	TGTGCCAGCAGCTTAGGGGTTGGACTAGGGTCCTACAATGAGCAGTTCTTC	CASSLGVGLGSYNEQFF
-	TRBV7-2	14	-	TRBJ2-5	TGTGCCAGCAGCTTAGAAGGCCTTATGGGGACCCAGTACTTC	CASSLEGLMGTQYF
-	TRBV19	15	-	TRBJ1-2	TGTGCCAGTAGTTCCCACAGCCTACTCCACGATGGCTACACCTTC	CASSSHSLLHDGYTF
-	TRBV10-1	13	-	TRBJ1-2	TGCGCCAGCAGTGAGCCTAGACAGGTTGGCTACACCTTC	CASSEPRQVGYTF
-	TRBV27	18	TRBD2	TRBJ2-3	TGTGCCAGCAGTGCGTCACAAGGGACTAGCGGGAGTTCGGATACGCAGTATTTT	CASSASQGTSGSSDTQYF
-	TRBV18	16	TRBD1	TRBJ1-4	TGTGCCAGCTCACCAATCTCAGGGACAGCTACTGAAAAACTGTTTTTT	CASSPISGTATEKLFF
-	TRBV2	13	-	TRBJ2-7	TGTGCCAGCTTATGGGGGGCCAGTGACGAGCAGTACTTC	CASLWGASDEQYF
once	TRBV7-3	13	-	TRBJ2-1	TGTGCCAGCAGCTCCATGTGGGGGGAGGAGCAGTTCTTC	CASSSMWGEEQFF
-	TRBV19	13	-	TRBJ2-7	TGTGCCAGTAGTATACTCTGGGGGTCCGAGCAGTACTTC	CASSILWGSEQYF
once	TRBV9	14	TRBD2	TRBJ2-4	TGTGCCAGCAGCCCCGGGAGGGGAAGAGACATTCAGTACTTC	CASSPGRGRDIQYF
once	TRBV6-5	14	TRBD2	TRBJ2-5	TGTGCCAGCAGCTGGGGGGGGATTCAAGAGACCCAGTACTTC	CASSWGGIQETQYF
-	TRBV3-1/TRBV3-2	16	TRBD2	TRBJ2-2	TGTGCCAGCAGCCACAGCGGGGGATCGAACACCGGGGAGCTGTTTTTT	CASSHSGGSNTGELFF
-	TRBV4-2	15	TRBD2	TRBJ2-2	TGTGCCAGCAGCCGTGCGGGAGGGGACACCGGGGAGCTGTTTTTT	CASSRAGGDTGELFF
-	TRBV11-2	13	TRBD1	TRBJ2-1	TGTGCCAGCAGTTTCACAGGGGTCAATGAGCAGTTCTTC	CASSFTGVNEQFF
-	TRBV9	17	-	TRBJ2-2	TGTGCCAGCAGCGTAAAATACGGGGGCGCGAACACCGGGGAGCTGTTTTTT	CASSVKYGGANTGELFF
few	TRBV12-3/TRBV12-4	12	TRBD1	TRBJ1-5	TGTGCCAGCAGACAGGGGAATCAGCCCCAGCATTTT	CASRQGNQPQHF
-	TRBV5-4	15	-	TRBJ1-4	TGTGCCAGCAGCGGAAACAAAGGAACTAATGAAAAACTGTTTTTT	CASSGNKGTNEKLFF
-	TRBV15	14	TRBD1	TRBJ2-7	TGTGCCACCAGCAGCCGGGACAGGGCCTACGAGCAGTACTTC	CATSSRDRAYEQYF
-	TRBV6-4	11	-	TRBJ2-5	TGTGCCAGCAGTACCCAAGAGACCCAGTACTTC	CASSTQETQYF
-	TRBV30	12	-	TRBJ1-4	TGTGCCTGGAGTGCGCCACAAGAAAAACTGTTTTTT	CAWSAPQEKLFF
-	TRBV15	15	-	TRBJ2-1	TGTGCCACCAGCCCTGGCCCACTAAATTACAATGAGCAGTTCTTC	CATSPGPLNYNEQFF
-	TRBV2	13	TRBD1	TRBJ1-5	TGTGCCAGCTCGACAGGGGGTAATCAGCCCCAGCATTTT	CASSTGGNQPQHF
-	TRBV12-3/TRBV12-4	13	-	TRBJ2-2	TGTGCCAGCAGTTCGGACCAGGGCGGGGAGCTGTTTTTT	CASSSDQGGELFF
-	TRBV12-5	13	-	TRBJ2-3	TGTGCTAGTGGTTTGGCAGAGGGGAGAACGCAGTATTTT	CASGLAEGRTQYF
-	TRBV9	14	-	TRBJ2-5	TGTGCCAGCAGCTTCTCGGGTCTTCAAGAGACCCAGTACTTC	CASSFSGLQETQYF
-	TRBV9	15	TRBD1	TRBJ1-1	TGTGCCAGCAGCGTAGCGACAGGGAGGTTCACTGAAGCTTTCTTT	CASSVATGRFTEAFF
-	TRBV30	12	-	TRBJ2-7	TGTGCCTGGAGATCAGCGTCCTACGAGCAGTACTTC	CAWRSASYEQYF
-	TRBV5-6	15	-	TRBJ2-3	TGTGCCAGCACCTGGGGGGTCTTTGGCACAGATACGCAGTATTTT	CASTWGVFGTDTQYF
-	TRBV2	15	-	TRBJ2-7	TGTGCCAGCAGTGGGGGGGGGACAGGCCCCTACGAGCAGTACTTC	CASSGGGTGPYEQYF
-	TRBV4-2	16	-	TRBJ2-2	TGTGCCAGCAGCCAATCGGGAAGGGAGTACACCGGGGAGCTGTTTTTT	CASSQSGREYTGELFF